This TCR beta chain is drawn from a study of T cell repertoires in cytomegalovirus infection. MiXCR, run by TCRdb on the reads, gives a single entry per CDR3 protein. The repertoire includes 700,000 to 850,000 distinct CDR3 sequences, approximately 32% of them detected once, and around 11% sits in the top ten. This CDR3 has 16 residues. Germline assignment: CDR1 MGHRA and CDR2 YSYEKL. Trimming removed 0 bases at V and 0 bases at J, with 9 bases between. On this clonotype itself: Antigen: not known.

Source: cultured CD8+ T cells from PBMCs, taken from culture after CMV antigen stimulation. The J gene is TRBJ1-3, the V gene TRBV4-1; D not certain. The source of this sequence is a human donor in good health (CMV status not recorded). Some clones in this sample may be carry-over from other donors' samples. This CDR3 is CASSQEETNSGNTIYF. CDR3 sequence (DNA): TGCGCCAGCAGCCAAGAAGAGACAAACTCTGGAAACACCATATATTTT.